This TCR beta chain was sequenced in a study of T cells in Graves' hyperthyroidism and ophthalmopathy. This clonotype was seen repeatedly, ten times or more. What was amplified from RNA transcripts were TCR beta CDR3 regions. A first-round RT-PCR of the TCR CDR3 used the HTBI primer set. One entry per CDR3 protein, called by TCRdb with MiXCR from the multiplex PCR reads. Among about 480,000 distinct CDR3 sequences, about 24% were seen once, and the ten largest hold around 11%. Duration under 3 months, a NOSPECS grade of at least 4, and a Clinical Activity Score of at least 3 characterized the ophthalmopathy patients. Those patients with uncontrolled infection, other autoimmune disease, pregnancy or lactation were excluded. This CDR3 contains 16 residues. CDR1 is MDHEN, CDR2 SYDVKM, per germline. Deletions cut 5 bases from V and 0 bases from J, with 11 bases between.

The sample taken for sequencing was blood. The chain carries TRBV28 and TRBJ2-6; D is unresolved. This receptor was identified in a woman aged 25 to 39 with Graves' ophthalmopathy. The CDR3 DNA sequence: TGTGCCAGCAGTCTATCATTTGGCTCTGGGGCCAACGTCCTGACTTTC. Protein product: CASSLSFGSGANVLTF.